These T cell receptor beta chains were read from a single sample in a study of long-term antiretroviral therapy in people with HIV. This table comes from immunoSEQ multiplex PCR, and its TCRdb copy is limited to in-frame clones, with some not included. The table shows 11,000 to 15,000 clones, with roughly 80% occurring only once. Sequences were derived from unsorted PBMCs, sampled 1.8 years before starting antiretroviral therapy. The receptors were gathered from a middle-aged woman with HIV. Each CDR3 is given with its conserved first and last residue. Each record gives: V gene, J gene, D gene, clone size, CDR3 protein, CDR3 DNA. D genes are given only for firm matches. Clone size, where shown, is once, few, many, or a class for clones that have expanded.

>TRBV6-1|TRBJ1-2|NA|NA
CASSEVAVGPYGYTF
TGTGCCAGCAGTGAAGTGGCGGTTGGGCCTTATGGCTACACCTTC
>TRBV7-9|TRBJ2-1|TRBD2|NA
CASHGGLVNEQFF
TGTGCCAGCCATGGGGGACTAGTGAATGAGCAGTTCTTC
>TRBV9|TRBJ1-3|NA|once
CASSAQNLNTIYF
TGTGCCAGCAGCGCCCAGAACCTGAACACCATATATTTT
>TRBV6-1|TRBJ2-3|NA|NA
CASSEQGGTQYF
TGTGCCAGCAGTGAACAGGGGGGTACGCAGTATTTT
>TRBV27|TRBJ1-2|NA|once
CASSLGGLYGYTF
TGTGCCAGCAGTTTAGGAGGGCTCTATGGCTACACCTTC
>TRBV28|TRBJ1-3|NA|NA
CASSNRDLFSGNTIYF
TGTGCCAGCAGTAACCGGGACCTCTTCTCTGGAAACACCATATATTTT
>TRBV6-1|TRBJ2-5|NA|once
CASSDIRTGETQYF
TGTGCCAGCAGTGACATTCGGACGGGGGAGACCCAGTACTTC
>TRBV28|TRBJ1-2|NA|NA
CASSSPDYGYTF
TGTGCCAGCAGTTCACCCGACTATGGCTACACCTTC
>TRBV2|TRBJ1-1|NA|NA
CASSERRPPNTEAFF
TGTGCCAGCAGTGAAAGGCGGCCCCCGAACACTGAAGCTTTCTTT
>TRBV5-1|TRBJ2-7|TRBD1|NA
CASSWDSSYEQYF
TGCGCCAGCAGCTGGGACAGCTCCTACGAGCAGTACTTC
>TRBV4-2|TRBJ1-5|NA|medium-sized
CASSQVGSNQPQHF
TGTGCCAGCAGCCAGGTCGGTAGCAATCAGCCCCAGCATTTT
>TRBV6-5|TRBJ2-7|TRBD2|NA
CASSYGLADSYEQYF
TGTGCCAGCAGTTACGGGCTAGCGGACTCCTACGAGCAGTACTTC
>TRBV7-9|TRBJ1-2|TRBD1|few
CASSLGGQGYGYTF
TGTGCCAGCAGCTTAGGGGGACAGGGGTATGGCTACACCTTC
>TRBV15|TRBJ1-5|NA|NA
CATSSQLNQPQHF
TGTGCCACCAGCTCTCAGCTTAATCAGCCCCAGCATTTT
>TRBV4-2|TRBJ1-1|TRBD1|NA
CASSQGGQSYF
TGTGCCAGCAGCCAGGGGGGACAGTCATACTTT
>TRBV5-1|TRBJ2-3|NA|NA
CASSLGLDTDTQYF
TGCGCCAGCAGCTTGGGACTAGACACAGATACGCAGTATTTT
>TRBV7-2|TRBJ2-2|NA|NA
CASSLEGLQKNTGELFF
TGTGCCAGCAGCTTAGAAGGGTTACAGAAGAACACCGGGGAGCTGTTTTTT
>TRBV9|TRBJ2-1|NA|few
CASGLLGEQFF
TGTGCCAGCGGCCTACTCGGAGAGCAGTTCTTC
>TRBV7-2|TRBJ1-5|NA|NA
CASSLAPIQPQHF
TGTGCCAGCAGCTTAGCTCCGATTCAGCCCCAGCATTTT
>TRBV6-6|TRBJ2-2|NA|NA
CASSSNTANTGELFF
TGTGCCAGCAGCAGTAACACCGCGAACACCGGGGAGCTGTTTTTT
>TRBV28|TRBJ1-5|NA|NA
CASSLTPSNQPQHF
TGTGCCAGCAGTTTAACACCTAGCAATCAGCCCCAGCATTTT
>TRBV4-3|TRBJ1-4|TRBD1|NA
CASSQDLGDRGRKLFF
TGCGCCAGCAGCCAAGATCTTGGGGACAGGGGAAGAAAACTGTTTTTT
>TRBV13|TRBJ2-7|TRBD2|NA
CASSPRERGYEQYF
TGTGCCAGCAGCCCGCGGGAGAGGGGCTACGAGCAGTACTTC
>TRBV5-1|TRBJ1-1|TRBD1|NA
CASSSKDRESDTEAFF
TGCGCCAGCAGCAGTAAGGACAGGGAAAGCGACACTGAAGCTTTCTTT
>TRBV28|TRBJ2-4|TRBD2|NA
CASSFIAGTNIQYF
TGTGCCAGCAGTTTTATAGCGGGAACGAACATTCAGTACTTC
>TRBV7-2|TRBJ1-5|TRBD1|NA
CASSPDRVQPQHF
TGTGCCAGCAGCCCGGACAGGGTTCAGCCCCAGCATTTT
>TRBV27|TRBJ1-2|NA|medium-sized
CASSPTSGGGYTF
TGTGCCAGCAGTCCCACCTCCGGGGGGGGCTACACCTTC
>TRBV27|TRBJ2-1|NA|NA
CASSSNAGHNEQFF
TGTGCCAGCAGTTCGAATGCGGGACACAATGAGCAGTTCTTC
>TRBV7-6|TRBJ2-5|NA|NA
CASSQLQGFAETQYF
TGTGCCAGCAGCCAATTACAGGGATTCGCAGAGACCCAGTACTTC
>TRBV7-9|TRBJ1-1|NA|NA
CASSIDIEAFF
TGTGCCAGCAGCATTGACATTGAAGCTTTCTTT